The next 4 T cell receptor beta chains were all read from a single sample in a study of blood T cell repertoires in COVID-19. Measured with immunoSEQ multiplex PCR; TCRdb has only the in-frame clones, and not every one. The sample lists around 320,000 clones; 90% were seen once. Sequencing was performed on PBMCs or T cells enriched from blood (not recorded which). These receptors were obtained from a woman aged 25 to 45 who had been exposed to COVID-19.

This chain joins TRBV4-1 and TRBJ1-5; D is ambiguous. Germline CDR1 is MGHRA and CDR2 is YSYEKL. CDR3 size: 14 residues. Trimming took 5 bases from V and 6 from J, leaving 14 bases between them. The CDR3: CASSTPGWRQPQHF. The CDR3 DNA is TGCGCCAGCAGCACCCCAGGATGGCGTCAGCCCCAGCATTTT.

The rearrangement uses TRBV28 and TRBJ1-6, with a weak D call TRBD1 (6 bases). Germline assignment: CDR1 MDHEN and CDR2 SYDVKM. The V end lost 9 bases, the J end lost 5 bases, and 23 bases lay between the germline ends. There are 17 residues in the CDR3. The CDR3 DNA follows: TGTGCCAGGGTCGGACAGATTAGGCTGTGGGATAATTCACCCCTCCACTTT. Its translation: CARVGQIRLWDNSPLHF.

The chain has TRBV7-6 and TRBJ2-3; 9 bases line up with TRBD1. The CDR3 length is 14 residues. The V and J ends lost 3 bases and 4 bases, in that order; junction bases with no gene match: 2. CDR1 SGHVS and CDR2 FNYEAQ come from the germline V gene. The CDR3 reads CASSFRQGADTQYF. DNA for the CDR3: TGTGCCAGCAGCTTCCGACAGGGGGCAGATACGCAGTATTTT.

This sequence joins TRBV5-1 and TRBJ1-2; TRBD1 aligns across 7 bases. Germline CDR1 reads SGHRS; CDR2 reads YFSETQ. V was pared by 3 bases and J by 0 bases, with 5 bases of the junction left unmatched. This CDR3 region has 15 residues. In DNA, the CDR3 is TGCGCCAGCAGCTCCCAGGACAGGTCTAACTATGGCTACACCTTC. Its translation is CASSSQDRSNYGYTF.